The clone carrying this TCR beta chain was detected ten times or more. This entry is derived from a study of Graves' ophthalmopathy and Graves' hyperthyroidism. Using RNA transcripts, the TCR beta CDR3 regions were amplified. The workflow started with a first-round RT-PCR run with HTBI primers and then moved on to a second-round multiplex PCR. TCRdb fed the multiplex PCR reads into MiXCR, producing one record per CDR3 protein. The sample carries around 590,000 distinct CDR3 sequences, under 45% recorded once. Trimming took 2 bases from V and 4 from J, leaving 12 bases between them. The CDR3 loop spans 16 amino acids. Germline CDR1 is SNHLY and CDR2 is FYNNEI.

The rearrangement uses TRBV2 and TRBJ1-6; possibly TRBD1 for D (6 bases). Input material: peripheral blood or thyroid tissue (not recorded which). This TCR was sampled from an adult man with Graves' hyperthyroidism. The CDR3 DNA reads TGTGCCAGCAGTGAAACGGGGGGCGCGTATAATTCACCCCTCCACTTT. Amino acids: CASSETGGAYNSPLHF.